This passage covers 5 T cell receptor beta chains from one sample sequenced in a study of blood T cell repertoires in COVID-19. Libraries were prepared by immunoSEQ multiplex PCR; TCRdb keeps only in-frame clonotypes and omits some of them. The sample shows about 28,000 clones, 81% of them seen only once. Sample: peripheral blood. The source of these receptors is a woman between 55 and 75 years old with acute or convalescent COVID-19.

This clone occurred a few times. V usage is TRBV2 and J usage is TRBJ1-1, with 8 bases aligning to TRBD1. Trimming cost V 4 bases and J 6 bases; bases outside gene matches: 4. CDR1 SNHLY and CDR2 FYNNEI come from the germline V gene. The CDR3 runs 13 residues. CDR3 DNA sequence: TGTGCCAGCAGTGGACAGGGGACGGCTGAAGCTTTCTTT. It is translated as CASSGQGTAEAFF.

V is TRBV28 and J is TRBJ1-1, with D uncertain. The CDR3 is 10 residues long. CDR1 and CDR2 (germline): MDHEN, SYDVKM. Deletions cut 8 bases from V and 7 bases from J, with 8 bases between. Here the CDR3 reads CASEFGEAFF. As DNA, the CDR3 is TGTGCCAGCGAGTTTGGTGAAGCTTTCTTT. Filled out from reference TRBV28 and TRBJ1-1, the complete variable domain reads DVKVTQSSRYLVKRTGEKVFLECVQDMDHENMFWYRQDPGLGLRLIYFSYDVKMKEKGDIPEGYSVSREKKERFSLILESASTNQTSMYLCASEFGEAFFGQGTRLTVV.

The chain employs TRBV19 and TRBJ2-5; the D gene is possibly TRBD1 (5 bases). Trimming removed 3 bases at V and 2 bases at J, with 16 bases between. Germline values: CDR1 LNHDA, CDR2 SQIVND (reference sequence). CDR3 length: 16 amino acids. The CDR3 DNA sequence: TGTGCCAGTAGTATGAGTTTAGGGGCCCTTCAAGAGACCCAGTACTTC. Amino acids: CASSMSLGALQETQYF.

The chain combines TRBV30 with TRBJ1-6; the match to TRBD1 covers 7 bases. There are 13 residues in the CDR3. The V segment lost 5 bases and the J segment 6 bases; nucleotides outside the gene matches: 4. Germline assignment: CDR1 GTSNPN and CDR2 SVGIG (reference sequence). The chain's CDR3 is CAWGTAVNSPLHF. CDR3 nucleotide sequence: TGTGCCTGGGGGACAGCCGTTAATTCACCCCTCCACTTT.

J is TRBJ1-4 and V is TRBV28; no clear D gene. Germline V gives CDR1 MDHEN, CDR2 SYDVKM. Deletions cut 5 bases from V and 4 bases from J, with 11 bases between. The CDR3 runs 14 residues. In DNA form, the CDR3 reads TGTGCCAGCAGTGGTGAGGTCGGTAATGAAAAACTGTTTTTT. Residues: CASSGEVGNEKLFF.